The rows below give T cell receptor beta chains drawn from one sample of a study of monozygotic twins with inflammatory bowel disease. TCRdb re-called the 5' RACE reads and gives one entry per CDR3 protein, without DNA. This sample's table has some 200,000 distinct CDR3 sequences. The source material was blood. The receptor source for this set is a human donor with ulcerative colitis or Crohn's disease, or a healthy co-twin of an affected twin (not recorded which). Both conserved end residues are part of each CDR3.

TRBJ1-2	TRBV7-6	CASSPGSVYGYTF
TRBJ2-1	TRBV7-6	CASSFRPGLEYNEQFF
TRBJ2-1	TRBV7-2	CASSLLLAVGNEQFF
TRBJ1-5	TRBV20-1	CSAEDRAYSNQPQHF
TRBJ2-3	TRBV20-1	CSVPRRGGTDTQYF
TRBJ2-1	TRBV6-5	CASTRLAAGSSSYNEQFF
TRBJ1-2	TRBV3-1	CASSHLGASGYTF
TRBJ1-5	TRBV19	CASSLRQASNQPQHF
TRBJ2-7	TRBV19	CASSIAQGTYEQYF
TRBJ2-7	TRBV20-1	CSLAGTSGIYEQYF
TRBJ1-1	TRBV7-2	CASSLRDATEAFF
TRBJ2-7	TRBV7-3	CASSEMGQSYEQYF
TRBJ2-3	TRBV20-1	CSALKRIVGRADTQYF
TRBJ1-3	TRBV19	CATRQGLSGNTIYF